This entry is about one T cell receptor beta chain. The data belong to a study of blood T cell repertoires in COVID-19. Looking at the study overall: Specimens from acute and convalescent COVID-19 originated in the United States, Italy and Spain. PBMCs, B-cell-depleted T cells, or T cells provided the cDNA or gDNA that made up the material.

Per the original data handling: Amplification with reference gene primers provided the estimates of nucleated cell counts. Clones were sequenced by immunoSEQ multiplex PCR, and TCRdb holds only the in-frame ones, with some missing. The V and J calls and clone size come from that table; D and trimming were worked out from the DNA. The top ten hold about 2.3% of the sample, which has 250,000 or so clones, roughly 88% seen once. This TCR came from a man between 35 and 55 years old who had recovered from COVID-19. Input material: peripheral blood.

CDR3 DNA: TGCGCCAGCAGCCGGGACACATTCTCCTACGAGCAGTACTTC. Translating gives CASSRDTFSYEQYF. The chain links TRBV5-1 to TRBJ2-7, with D possibly TRBD1 on 6 matching bases. The V gene lost 4 bases and the J gene lost 0 bases, with 11 bases spanning the gap. Germline loops: CDR1 SGHRS, CDR2 YFSETQ. This CDR3 spans 14 amino acids.